This T cell receptor beta chain emerged from a study of identical twins. Notes on the study in general: Conclusions relied on cross-sectional statistical analysis, not following the same donors. Sequences that were out-of-frame, alpha and twin-shared displayed an excess of low generation probability.

Worth noting for this clonotype: Its antigen is undetermined.

Healthy Caucasians supplied all donations. Template switching supplied a universal primer site; unique molecular identifiers were carried on the cDNA. One entry per CDR3 protein results from TCRdb running MiXCR on the 5' RACE reads. The table includes about 260,000 distinct CDR3 sequences, approximately 7% detected once. These data were also reused for a study on yellow fever vaccine responses in identical twins.

The clonotype comes from a woman younger than 30 in good health. Material: memory (CD45RO+) T cells sorted from blood.

The CDR3 bases are TGTGCCAGCAGCTTGGTCCCCGGGACAGTTAAATACATGAACACTGAAGCTTTCTTT. Amino acid sequence: CASSLVPGTVKYMNTEAFF. V usage is TRBV5-4 and J usage is TRBJ1-1; 7 positions match TRBD1. The CDR3 is 19 amino acids. V dropped 0 bases and J dropped 0; count of bases not matched to a gene: 14. CDR1 and CDR2 from the germline V gene are SGHNT and YYREEE (reference sequence).